One T cell receptor (beta chain) is described in this entry. Its target is unknown. This sample is drawn from a study of T cells in Graves' hyperthyroidism and ophthalmopathy. Study results and limitations: Blood also showed most of the thyroid clonotypes that were expanded above 0.001.

Between the trimmed V and J ends, which lost 2 bases and 0 bases, there was a span of 11 bases. Germline CDR1 and CDR2: SNHLY and FYNNEI. The CDR3 contains 15 residues. TCR beta CDR3 sequences were amplified from RNA transcripts. Researchers ran a first-round RT-PCR on the TCR CDR3 using the HTBI primer set. One entry per CDR3 protein results from TCRdb running MiXCR on the multiplex PCR reads. The data show around 720,000 distinct CDR3 sequences, about a third seen once. When ophthalmopathy did not progress within 18 months, Graves' hyperthyroidism was considered stable. In patients aged 18 to 65, hyperthyroidism was newly diagnosed, with duration under 2 months. Criteria for exclusion of patients were uncontrolled infection, other autoimmune disease, pregnancy or lactation.

The chain uses TRBV2 and TRBJ2-7; D is ambiguous. The TCR was taken from a woman aged 40 to 50 with Graves' hyperthyroidism. The sample consisted of blood. Here the CDR3 DNA reads TGTGCCAGCAGTGAAAATGGGGTTAGCTCCTACGAGCAGTACTTC. Its protein is CASSENGVSSYEQYF.